The 7 T cell receptor beta chains in this list originate from one sample, sequenced in a study of cytomegalovirus exposure and HLA in healthy donors. The PCR was carried out with 60 Vbeta primers and 13 Jbeta primers. Using immunoSEQ multiplex PCR, the repertoire was profiled, and TCRdb retains in-frame clones only, with some absent. The data show some 200,000 clones, more than 80% seen once. The sequenced sample consisted of PBMCs. The receptors were sampled from a woman aged 50 to 60 in good health and CMV-seropositive.

The CDR3 reads CASSINWGEHNSPLHF. CDR3 sequence (DNA): TGTGCCAGTAGTATCAATTGGGGAGAACATAATTCACCCCTCCACTTT. This rearrangement joins TRBV19 to TRBJ1-6; D ambiguous. The V gene lost 3 bases and the J gene lost 5 bases, with 14 bases spanning the gap. The CDR3 has 16 residues. In germline, CDR1 is LNHDA, CDR2 SQIVND (reference sequence). Full variable domain (remainder filled in from reference TRBV19 and TRBJ1-6): DGGITQSPKYLFRKEGQNVTLSCEQNLNHDAMYWYRQDPGQGLRLIYYSQIVNDFQKGDIAEGYSVSREKKESFPLTVTSAQKNPTAFYLCASSINWGEHNSPLHFGNGTRLTVT.

The chain links TRBV10-3 to TRBJ2-5; 9 bases agree with TRBD1. The J call could be wrong; TRBJ2-7 is a better fit for the DNA end. Germline V lookup: CDR1 ENHRY, CDR2 SYGVKD. The CDR3 length is 12 residues. Written as DNA, the CDR3 is TGTGCCATGACTGACAGGGGGGGCGAGCAGTACTTC. This translates into CAMTDRGGEQYF.

In this sample, this clone turned up once. V gene TRBV6-4 combines with J gene TRBJ1-1; D is perhaps TRBD1 (5 bases). This CDR3 has 14 amino acids. In germline, CDR1 is MRHNA, CDR2 SNTAGT. V lost 0 bases to trimming and J lost 3 bases, with 8 bases between them. The CDR3 region has the DNA TGTGCCAGCAGTGACTCCCTAGGGGACACTGAAGCTTTCTTT. Amino acids: CASSDSLGDTEAFF.

The V gene is TRBV6-5, the J gene TRBJ1-3; D remains unclear. CDR1 and CDR2 from the germline V gene are MNHEY and SVGAGI. V lost 7 bases and J lost 4, with 11 bases in between. This CDR3 contains 13 residues. The CDR3 protein is CASTTGSGNTIYF. CDR3 nucleotides: TGTGCCAGCACCACGGGGTCCGGAAACACCATATATTTT.

V and J are TRBV6-5 and TRBJ2-7, with D unclear. Looked up from germline, CDR1 is MNHEY and CDR2 is SVGAGI. The V and J ends lost 4 bases and 5 bases respectively, with 15 bases between them. The CDR3 has 14 residues. CDR3 in DNA: TGTGCCAGCAGTTCGGAGCCCGGGTCGGACGAGCAGTACTTC. Translation: CASSSEPGSDEQYF.

This clone has just one count. J is TRBJ1-2 and V is TRBV5-1; D remains unclear. Germline CDR1 reads SGHRS; CDR2 reads YFSETQ. The V and J ends lost 3 bases and 2 bases respectively, with 8 bases between them. This CDR3 spans 13 amino acids. The CDR3 here is CASSSQENYGYTF. The CDR3 bases are TGCGCCAGCAGCTCTCAGGAAAACTATGGCTACACCTTC.

The chain combines TRBV25-1 with TRBJ2-7, with a tentative D call TRBD2 (5 bases). The CDR3 extends over 14 amino acids. The V gene's germline CDR1 is MGHDK and CDR2 SYGVNS. V lost 4 bases and J lost 3, with 13 bases in between. CDR3 region: CASSALGGVYEQYF. The CDR3 DNA reads as TGTGCCAGCAGTGCCCTTGGAGGCGTCTACGAGCAGTACTTC.